This T cell receptor beta chain was sequenced during a study of CD8+ T cells in alopecia areata. Study details: For treated patients, severity scores reflected the percentage of scalp area affected.

Study-level points and caveats: With patients, TCR sharing proved less clear than in mice, a difference possibly related to HLA. The study found higher clonality in lesional than normal scalp, especially in alopecia totalis/universalis.

Worth noting for this clone: As yet, its antigen is unknown.

Regarding treatment: oral pan-JAK inhibitor, 5-10 mg twice daily. Extraction and reverse transcription of RNA yielded cDNA as the sequencing template. Produced via immunoSEQ multiplex PCR; TCRdb's table is partial and in-frame only. This sample has 180,000 or so clones, with 50% to 75% found just once. The CDR3 runs 13 residues. V dropped 6 bases and J dropped 5 bases, with 13 bases sitting between them. Germline lookup yields CDR1 SGHAT and CDR2 FQNNGV. The rearrangement joins TRBV11-2 to TRBJ2-5, with D possibly matching TRBD1 (6 bases). The sample in question was CD4+ T cells sorted from blood, obtained at approximately week 61, from a patient treated with tofacitinib. The receptor was isolated from a human donor with alopecia areata. DNA of the CDR3: TGTGCCAGCAGGTTTCAGGGGACGGAGACCCAGTACTTC. This sequence encodes CASRFQGTETQYF.